One sample yielded the 2 T cell receptor beta chains listed below, sequenced in a study of T cell responses to AZD1222 COVID-19 vaccine. The table came from immunoSEQ multiplex PCR; TCRdb's copy has only in-frame clones and leaves some out. The sample contains about 160,000 clones, approximately 90% of which appear only once. Here the sequenced sample was peripheral blood, taken on day 0 of AZD1222 vaccination. All receptors come from an adult in good health.

The V gene is TRBV28, the J gene TRBJ1-3; D gene ambiguous. The V end was cut by 3 bases, the J end by 1 base, with 7 bases between. The CDR3 has 14 amino acids. Germline lookup yields CDR1 MDHEN and CDR2 SYDVKM. The CDR3 is CASSFRTSGNTIYF. In nucleotides, the CDR3 is TGTGCCAGCAGTTTTCGAACGTCTGGAAACACCATATATTTT.

V and J are TRBV6-5 and TRBJ1-1, with no clear D. Germline V gene data show CDR1 as MNHEY and CDR2 as SVGAGI. V was cut by 6 bases and J by 0 bases, with 11 bases left in between. The CDR3 sequence is 14 residues long. The CDR3 reads CASSYRGVNTEAFF. CDR3 DNA sequence: TGTGCCAGCAGCTACCGCGGGGTGAACACTGAAGCTTTCTTT.